These 15 T cell receptor beta chains were sequenced from one sample in a study of CD8 T cells in ankylosing spondylitis. Study-wide findings and caveats: In ankylosing spondylitis blood, a motif of about 8 highly homologous TCR beta variants appeared characteristic.

Via MiXCR, TCRdb re-called the 5' RACE reads, giving one row per CDR3 protein. The data contain just under 550,000 distinct CDR3 sequences, roughly 13% of them singletons. No antigen is known for these receptors. Input material: blood, either unsorted or a sorted T cell fraction (not recorded which). These TCRs come from a male donor with ankylosing spondylitis.

The CDR3 sequence: CASSEEDRRIHEQFF. Here the CDR3 DNA reads TGTGCCAGCAGTGAGGAGGATAGGCGTATCCATGAGCAGTTCTTC. This sequence joins TRBV6-1 and TRBJ2-1; weak D call: TRBD2 (5 bases). From germline, CDR1 is MNHNS and CDR2 SASEGT. Trimming shortened V by 3 bases and J by 8 bases, and 17 bases separated the two germline ends. The CDR3 is 15 amino acids.

This clonotype appeared a few times. The CDR3 protein is CASSPGGRSTEAFF. For the CDR3, the DNA is TGTGCCAGCAGCCCAGGGGGCAGGAGCACTGAAGCTTTCTTT. V usage is TRBV7-2 and J usage is TRBJ1-1; TRBD1 matches 8 bases. The germline CDR1 and CDR2 sequences are SGHTA and FQGNSA. The CDR3 extends over 14 amino acids. V lost 5 bases, J lost 4 bases, and 6 bases stayed unmatched.

The rearrangement links TRBV6-1 to TRBJ1-4; a weak D match, TRBD1 (6 bases). Germline V gene lookup returns CDR1 MNHNS and CDR2 SASEGT. V was trimmed by 5 bases and J by 8 bases, leaving 15 bases between them. The length of the CDR3 is 14 residues. CDR3: CASSPTGKREKLFF. The CDR3, as DNA: TGTGCCAGCAGTCCTACAGGGAAACGGGAAAAACTGTTTTTT.

In its sample, this clonotype was seen a few times. This sequence joins TRBV25-1 and TRBJ1-4; D might be TRBD1 (5 bases). Trimming took 3 bases from V and 7 from J, leaving 18 bases between them. Germline V gene sequence: CDR1 MGHDK, CDR2 SYGVNS. The CDR3 runs 16 residues. The CDR3 DNA sequence: TGTGCCAGCAGTGAGGGGCGTTTCAGATCCGGTGAAAAACTGTTTTTT. This translates into CASSEGRFRSGEKLFF.

This chain connects TRBV20-1 to TRBJ2-4; no clear D. V dropped 7 bases and J dropped 2 bases, with 15 bases sitting between them. The germline gives CDR1 DFQATT, CDR2 SNEGSKA (reference sequence). The CDR3 sequence is 14 residues long. CDR3 bases: TGCAGTGGCGTAAGTGGTCAACCCAAAAACATTCAGTACTTC. This encodes CSGVSGQPKNIQYF.

This rearrangement joins TRBV20-1 to TRBJ2-1; D is undetermined. This CDR3 is built from 13 residues. Trimming left V 4 bases short and J 0 bases short, with 7 bases between. Germline V gene sequence: CDR1 DFQATT, CDR2 SNEGSKA (reference sequence). The CDR3 loop reads CSATTSSYNEQFF. In nucleotides, the CDR3 is TGCAGTGCTACGACGAGCTCCTACAATGAGCAGTTCTTC.

In its sample, this clonotype was seen a few times. The J gene is TRBJ2-7, the V gene TRBV27; no definite D call. Germline V gene sequence: CDR1 MNHEY, CDR2 SMNVEV (reference sequence). Between the trimmed V and J ends, which lost 3 bases and 2 bases, there was a span of 5 bases. This CDR3 is built from 12 residues. The CDR3 bases are TGTGCCAGCAGTTTTTGGACCTACGAGCAGTACGTC. Its protein is CASSFWTYEQYV.

This clonotype was detected ten times or more. This chain joins TRBV24-1 and TRBJ1-1; no reliable D call. Trimming shortened V by 1 base and J by 0 bases, and 2 bases separated the two germline ends. The length of the CDR3 is 13 residues. In germline, CDR1 is KGHDR, CDR2 SFDVKD. Written as DNA, the CDR3 is TGTGCCACCAGTGATTTCATGAACACTGAAGCTTTCTTT. It translates to CATSDFMNTEAFF.

The chain is built from TRBV30 and TRBJ2-1; D may be TRBD1 or TRBD2 (5 bases each). V lost 2 bases and J lost 7, with 15 bases in between. Germline CDR1 reads GTSNPN; CDR2 reads SVGIG (reference sequence). The CDR3 sequence is 14 residues long. CDR3 sequence: CAWSSGPQGNEQFF. The CDR3 DNA follows: TGTGCCTGGAGTTCGGGACCCCAGGGAAATGAGCAGTTCTTC.

This chain uses TRBV5-1 with TRBJ2-7; weak D call: TRBD1 (5 bases). Germline loops: CDR1 SGHRS, CDR2 YFSETQ. V was shortened by 4 bases and J by 3 bases, with 11 bases between the two germline ends. This CDR3 has 13 residues. In DNA form, the CDR3 reads TGCGCCAGCAGCCCCCAGGGTAACTACGAGCAGTACTTC. Protein product: CASSPQGNYEQYF.

The chain recombines TRBV27 with TRBJ1-5; D unresolved. The germline V gene has CDR1 MNHEY and CDR2 SMNVEV (reference sequence). The CDR3 is 12 residues long. Trimming shortened V by 2 bases and J by 6 bases, and 5 bases separated the two germline ends. This chain's CDR3 is CASSLNGQPQHF. The CDR3 nucleotides read TGTGCCAGCAGTTTAAACGGTCAGCCCCAGCATTTT.

The genes are TRBV28 and TRBJ1-2; 9 nucleotides match TRBD1. The CDR3 runs 16 residues. Germline trimming cut 3 bases from V and 0 bases from J; bases unmatched to any gene: 5. Germline values: CDR1 MDHEN, CDR2 SYDVKM. CDR3 region: CASSLGQGTTNYGYTF. The CDR3 DNA follows: TGTGCCAGCAGTTTGGGACAGGGAACTACTAACTATGGCTACACCTTC.

The genes are TRBV3-1 and TRBJ2-4; 9 positions match TRBD2. The length of the CDR3 is 17 residues. With V trimmed by 1 base and J by 6 bases, 10 bases remained unmatched. Germline CDR1 reads LGHDT; CDR2 reads YNNKEL (reference sequence). This CDR3 reads CASSQAVAGGFVNIQYF. CDR3 bases: TGTGCCAGCAGCCAAGCGGTGGCGGGAGGGTTTGTAAACATTCAGTACTTC. Supplemented by reference TRBV3-1 and TRBJ2-4, the full variable domain reads DTAVSQTPKYLVTQMGNDKSIKCEQNLGHDTMYWYKQDSKKFLKIMFSYNNKELIINETVPNRFSPKSPDKAHLNLHINSLELGDSAVYFCASSQAVAGGFVNIQYFGAGTRLSVL.

The chain is built from TRBV7-9 and TRBJ2-1, with D tentatively TRBD1 (6 bases). This CDR3 is 13 amino acids long. The germline V gene encodes CDR1 SEHNR and CDR2 FQNEAQ (reference sequence). The germline V and J ends were trimmed by 2 bases and 9 bases, with 11 bases remaining between them. CDR3 amino acids: CASSLLGAGEQFF. CDR3 sequence (DNA): TGTGCCAGCAGCTTATTGGGGGCAGGTGAGCAGTTCTTC.

The V call is TRBV3-1, the J call TRBJ2-2; D call uncertain. V was clipped by 4 bases and J by 3 bases, with 12 bases between them. Germline lookup yields CDR1 LGHDT and CDR2 YNNKEL (reference sequence). This CDR3 spans 15 amino acids. CDR3 sequence (DNA): TGTGCCAGCAGCCCTGCAGTATACTACACCGGGGAGCTGTTTTTT. Protein sequence: CASSPAVYYTGELFF.